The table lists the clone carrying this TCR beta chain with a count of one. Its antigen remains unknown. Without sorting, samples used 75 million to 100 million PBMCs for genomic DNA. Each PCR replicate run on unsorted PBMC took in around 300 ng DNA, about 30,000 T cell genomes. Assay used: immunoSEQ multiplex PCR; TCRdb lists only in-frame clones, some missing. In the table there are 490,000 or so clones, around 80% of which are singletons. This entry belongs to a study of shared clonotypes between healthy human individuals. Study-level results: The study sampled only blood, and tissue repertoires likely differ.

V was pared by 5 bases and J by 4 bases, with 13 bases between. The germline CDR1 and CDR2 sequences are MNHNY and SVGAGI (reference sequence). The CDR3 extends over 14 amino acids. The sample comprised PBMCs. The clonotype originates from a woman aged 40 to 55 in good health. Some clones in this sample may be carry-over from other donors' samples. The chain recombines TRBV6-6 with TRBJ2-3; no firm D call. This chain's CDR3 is CASSVLVASDTQYF. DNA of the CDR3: TGTGCCAGCAGTGTACTCGTCGCTTCAGATACGCAGTATTTT.